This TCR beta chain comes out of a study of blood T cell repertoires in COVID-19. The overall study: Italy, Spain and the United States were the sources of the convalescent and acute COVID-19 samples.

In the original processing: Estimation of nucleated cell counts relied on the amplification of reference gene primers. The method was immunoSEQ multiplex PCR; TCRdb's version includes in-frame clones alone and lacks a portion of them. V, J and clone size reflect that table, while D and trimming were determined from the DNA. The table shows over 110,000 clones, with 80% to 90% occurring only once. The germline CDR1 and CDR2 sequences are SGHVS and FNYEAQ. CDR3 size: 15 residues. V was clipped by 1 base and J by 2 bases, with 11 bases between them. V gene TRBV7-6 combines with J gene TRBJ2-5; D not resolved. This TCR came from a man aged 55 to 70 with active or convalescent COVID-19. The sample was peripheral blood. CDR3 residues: CASSLDRQEQETQYF. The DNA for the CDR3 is TGTGCCAGCAGCTTAGACCGCCAGGAACAAGAGACCCAGTACTTC.